This passage covers 11 T cell receptor beta chains from one sample sequenced in a study of post-analysis software for immune sequencing data. Study-wide findings and caveats: Several TRBV segments occurring more often in patients than controls included TRBV5-6, TRBV5-1 and TRBV20-1.

Presence of unique molecular identifiers characterized the TCR beta cDNA libraries. TCRdb re-derived calls from the PCR reads in MiXCR, one entry per CDR3 protein. The sample shows 740,000 or so distinct CDR3 sequences, roughly 50% of them seen only once. These receptors' antigens are unknown. Sequenced input: blood. These receptors were collected from a girl between 5 and 17 years old with multiple sclerosis.

A single count supports this clonotype. This chain links TRBV12-3 or TRBV12-4 with TRBJ2-7, with 10 bases identical to TRBD2. The V segment lost 3 bases and the J segment 6 bases; nucleotides outside the gene matches: 11. The CDR3 spans 16 residues. The CDR3 nucleotides are TGTGCCAGCAGTTTCGGGCCTAGCGGGAGAGGGCTCGAGCAGTACTTC. The encoded protein is CASSFGPSGRGLEQYF.

The chain couples TRBV6-5 to TRBJ2-5; D unclear. The CDR3 consists of 13 residues. Germline CDR1 and CDR2: MNHEY and SVGAGI. Trimming took off 1 base at V and 5 bases at J, with 8 bases between the two ends. CDR3 DNA sequence: TGTGCCAGCAGTTACTATCGCGATGAGACCCAGTACTTC. Amino acids: CASSYYRDETQYF.

This clonotype showed up just a few times. V is TRBV12-3 or TRBV12-4 and J is TRBJ2-2; 8 bases agree with TRBD1. The CDR3 runs 14 residues. The V gene end was trimmed by 5 bases and the J gene end by 5 bases; junction bases not matched to a gene: 4. Here the CDR3 reads CASSRQGRTGELFF. The CDR3 region has the DNA TGTGCCAGCAGTCGACAGGGGAGAACCGGGGAGCTGTTTTTT.

V is TRBV20-1 and J is TRBJ1-2, with TRBD1 identical over 7 bases. This CDR3 has 12 residues. CDR1 is DFQATT and CDR2 is SNEGSKA in the germline V gene (reference sequence). Trimming removed 3 bases from V and 7 bases from J; junction bases left unmatched: 5. DNA of the CDR3: TGCAGTGCTAGGCCGGGACAGACTGGCTACACCTTC. Translating gives CSARPGQTGYTF.

V and J are TRBV29-1 and TRBJ2-7; 10 bases fit TRBD2. Looked up from germline, CDR1 is SQVTM and CDR2 is ANQGSEA. The CDR3 is made up of 15 amino acids. Trimming cost V 0 bases and J 4 bases; bases outside gene matches: 6. CDR3 residues: CSVEDFSGGAYEQYF. The DNA of the CDR3 is TGCAGCGTTGAAGATTTCAGCGGGGGGGCTTACGAGCAGTACTTC.

V gene TRBV20-1 combines with J gene TRBJ2-7; perhaps TRBD1 as D (5 bases). The CDR3 is made up of 12 amino acids. Germline CDR1 reads DFQATT; CDR2 reads SNEGSKA (reference sequence). Trimming removed 4 bases at V and 3 bases at J, with 10 bases between. This CDR3 reads CSATSGFYEQYF. DNA for the CDR3: TGCAGTGCTACCTCAGGGTTCTACGAGCAGTACTTC.

J is TRBJ2-7 and V is TRBV6-5, with 11 positions matching TRBD2. The CDR3 extends over 16 amino acids. CDR1 MNHEY and CDR2 SVGAGI come from the germline V gene. Trimming removed 6 bases from V and 0 bases from J; junction bases left unmatched: 7. The CDR3 sequence: CASRSGTSGDSYEQYF. The DNA for the CDR3 is TGTGCCAGCAGGTCCGGGACTAGCGGTGACTCCTACGAGCAGTACTTC.

The chain has TRBV4-1 and TRBJ2-3, with 11 bases identical to TRBD2. J gave up 5 bases and V 9 bases, and 19 bases lay outside the gene matches. Germline CDR1 is MGHRA and CDR2 is YSYEKL. This CDR3 region has 18 residues. The CDR3 here is CASPPTTSGSTLLDTQYF. For the CDR3, the DNA is TGCGCCAGTCCGCCGACAACTAGCGGGAGTACCTTGCTAGATACGCAGTATTTT.

The V and J genes are TRBV5-1 and TRBJ2-3, with 8 bases identical to TRBD1. The V and J ends lost 4 bases and 0 bases, in that order; junction bases with no gene match: 4. The CDR3 runs 15 residues. The V gene's germline CDR1 is SGHRS and CDR2 YFSETQ. The CDR3 DNA reads as TGCGCCAGCAGCCGGGACAGGCAAAGCACAGATACGCAGTATTTT. This translates into CASSRDRQSTDTQYF.

The rearrangement joins TRBV10-3 to TRBJ2-1, with TRBD2 identical over 10 bases. This CDR3 has 16 amino acids. Germline CDR1 reads ENHRY; CDR2 reads SYGVKD. V gave up 4 bases and J gave up 2 bases; unmatched junction bases: 5. The CDR3 sequence: CAISGGLADPYNEQFF. DNA for the CDR3: TGTGCCATCAGTGGTGGACTAGCGGATCCCTACAATGAGCAGTTCTTC.

This chain joins TRBV10-2 and TRBJ2-5, with TRBD2 matching over 7 bases. The tail of the sequence fits TRBJ2-7 better, so the J call may be wrong. This CDR3 has 13 amino acids. The V gene's germline CDR1 is WSHSY and CDR2 SAAADI. CDR3 bases: TGCGCCAGCAAGGGCGGGAGTAAATACGAGCAGTACTTC. Translation gives CASKGGSKYEQYF.